The entry that follows covers one TCR beta chain sequence. Its antigen specificity is not known. No per-base quality is available; no much larger clone lies one base away. V lost 0 bases and J lost 10 bases; the stretch between them is 7 bases long. The CDR3 contains 13 residues, cysteine and phenylalanine counted. The sequence is cut down to CDR3 DNA, 39 bases in frame from base 1. Taken from the germline V gene, the CDR1 and CDR2 loops are MGHRA and YSYEKL. This sample was taken from a study of T cell repertoires in cytomegalovirus infection (dated by TCRdb to between 2017 and 2020). For the wider study: Donor HLA type was relevant to the analysis, because carriage of CMV infection together with the matching HLA type was indicated by public TCR beta signatures.

The paper's findings and limits, for the study overall: In both this cohort and an independent roughly 400-donor cohort, the cumulative frequency of public TCR beta family members distinguished carriers of CMV infection plus the relevant HLA type. The ex vivo response was dominated by HLA-C-restricted CMV-specific TCR beta clonotypes, which also provided the single most frequent clonotype in two of eight donors.

Instrument used: Illumina HiSeq 1500. TCRdb reanalyzed the raw reads on its own, using fastp at Q25 for trimming and MiXCR for clone calling, and kept in-frame beta chains. Each entry is one CDR3 protein sequence, shown with its most common DNA and genes. Recorded for this sample are 200,000 to 300,000 distinct CDR3 sequences; roughly an eighth of them occurred a single time. The ten largest account for around 8.8% of the sample. Rearrangement joined TRBV4-1 to TRBJ1-6; too little of a D gene remains to name it. The TCR comes from a human donor in good health (CMV status not recorded). Some clones in this sample may be carry-over from other donors' samples. The sample consisted of PBMCs. The DNA reads as follows: TGCGCCAGCAGCCAAGATCCGAGATCACCCCTCCACTTT. Its translation reads: CASSQDPRSPLHF.